Listed here is a single T cell receptor (beta chain). This entry comes from a study of blood T cell repertoires in COVID-19. At the level of the study: Samples representing acute and convalescent COVID-19 were sourced from the United States, Italy and Spain. The cDNA or gDNA used as material had been derived from T cells, B-cell-depleted T cells, or PBMCs.

Germline V CDR1 and CDR2: LGHDT, YNNKEL (reference sequence). CDR3 size: 15 residues. Trimming took 4 bases from V and 7 from J, leaving 14 bases between them. Original processing methods: How many nucleated cells were present was estimated from reference gene primer amplification. Assay: immunoSEQ multiplex PCR; the TCRdb copy retains only in-frame clones and omits some. For V, J and clone size, that table is used; D and trimming come from the DNA. This sample has 250,000 to 350,000 clones, with roughly 90% found just once. The source of this sequence is a man aged 25 to 40 with acute or convalescent COVID-19. The rearrangement links TRBV3-1 (or the pseudogene TRBV3-2) to TRBJ1-6; D not certain. The sample was peripheral blood. CDR3: CASSPTELQNSPLHF. CDR3 in DNA: TGTGCCAGCAGCCCGACTGAACTACAAAATTCACCCCTCCACTTT.